The rows below give T cell receptor beta chains drawn from one sample of a study of shared clonotypes between healthy human individuals. Produced via immunoSEQ multiplex PCR; TCRdb's table is partial and in-frame only. The data hold roughly 500,000 clones, with about three quarters observed a single time. The sequenced sample consisted of PBMCs. The receptors originated from a woman aged 40 to 50 in good health. Some clones in this sample may be carry-over from other donors' samples. Each CDR3 is given with its conserved first and last residue. The D gene is left open where the match is weak. Not every row has a clone size; where given, it reads once, few, many or a size class.

CDR3nt,CDR3aa,abundance,j_gene,v_gene,d_gene
TGTGCCAGCAGCTTAGGACTAGCGAGCGGGGAGACCCAGTACTTC,CASSLGLASGETQYF,-,TRBJ2-5,TRBV11-2,TRBD2
TGTGCCAGTAGTACCCTGACCTCTGGGGCCAACGTCCTGACTTTC,CASSTLTSGANVLTF,few,TRBJ2-6,TRBV19,-
TGTGCCAGCAGCCCCGGGACTTCCACAGATACGCAGTATTTT,CASSPGTSTDTQYF,-,TRBJ2-3,TRBV7-3,-
TGTGCCAGCATCTCGTTGGGGCGGCCGAACACTGAAGCTTTCTTT,CASISLGRPNTEAFF,-,TRBJ1-1,TRBV28,-
TGTGCCAGCTCTAGCGGGAGAGAACCCTACGAGCAGTACTTC,CASSSGREPYEQYF,-,TRBJ2-7,TRBV18,TRBD2
TGTGCCACCACGACAGGGTCCGGGGAGCTGTTTTTT,CATTTGSGELFF,-,TRBJ2-2,TRBV28,TRBD1
TGTGCCAGCAGTTCCTCGAACACTGAAGCTTTCTTT,CASSSSNTEAFF,-,TRBJ1-1,TRBV28,-
TGTGCCAGCAGTGACTCCTGGACAGACCCTTGTGTCTTC,CASSDSWTDPCVF,-,TRBJ2-1,TRBV27,-
TGTGCCAGCAGTTCCCCCGGGAACACGGACATTCAGTACTTC,CASSSPGNTDIQYF,-,TRBJ2-4,TRBV27,-
TGTGCCAGCAGCTTAGCAGGGCACCCCACCTACGAGCAGTACTTC,CASSLAGHPTYEQYF,once,TRBJ2-7,TRBV7-9,-
TGTGCCAGCAGTGCATCTCTGGGGGACCGAAACACCATATATTTT,CASSASLGDRNTIYF,once,TRBJ1-3,TRBV25-1,-
TGTGCCAGCTCTGGGCAGGGAGAGACCCAGTACTTC,CASSGQGETQYF,-,TRBJ2-5,TRBV5-6,-
TGTGCCAGCAGCCACAACGTTGAGACAGCCTACGAGCAGTACTTC,CASSHNVETAYEQYF,many,TRBJ2-7,TRBV4-2,-
TGTGCCAGTCGGTGGGGACCAAATGAAAAACTGTTTTTT,CASRWGPNEKLFF,-,TRBJ1-4,TRBV19,-
TGCGCCAGCAGCCAAGGGGAAACCCTACTAGCGGGAGGAAGTGATGAGCAGTTCTTC,CASSQGETLLAGGSDEQFF,-,TRBJ2-1,TRBV4-1,TRBD2
TGTGCCAACAGGACAGGGCTCCCCAATCGCGAGCAGTACTTC,CANRTGLPNREQYF,-,TRBJ2-7,TRBV6-5,TRBD1
TGTGCCAGCAGCCAAATGCGGACTAGCGACGAGCAGTACTTC,CASSQMRTSDEQYF,-,TRBJ2-7,TRBV4-2,TRBD2
TGTGCCAGCAGCTTAGCCAGGGGCTCGACTGAAGCTTTCTTT,CASSLARGSTEAFF,-,TRBJ1-1,TRBV11-1,-
TGTGCCAGCAGTGACGGGGACAGCACAGATACGCAGTATTTT,CASSDGDSTDTQYF,-,TRBJ2-3,TRBV6-4,-
TGTGCCAGCAGTATTGGGGAGACCCAGTACTTC,CASSIGETQYF,-,TRBJ2-5,TRBV28,-
TGCGCCAGCAGCTCGCACCACGAAGCCTACGAGCAGTACTTC,CASSSHHEAYEQYF,-,TRBJ2-7,TRBV5-1,-
TGTGCCAGCTCACCGCGACGAGGGGGCAAGTACTCTGGAAACACCATATATTTT,CASSPRRGGKYSGNTIYF,-,TRBJ1-3,TRBV18,TRBD1
TGTGCCAGCAGGTACAGGGCCCACGAGCAGTACTTC,CASRYRAHEQYF,-,TRBJ2-7,TRBV28,-
TGTGCCAGCAGCTTAGGGCGGTACAATGAGCAGTTCTTC,CASSLGRYNEQFF,many,TRBJ2-1,TRBV11-1,-
TGTGCCAGCAGCCAGAGCGGGAGGGAGACCCAGTACTTC,CASSQSGRETQYF,few,TRBJ2-5,TRBV11-2,TRBD2
TGTGCCAGCAGTTTCTGGGAGGGAAGCCATACGCAGTATTTT,CASSFWEGSHTQYF,few,TRBJ2-3,TRBV28,TRBD2
TGTGCCAGCTCACCAGAGCTTAACACTGAAGCTTTCTTT,CASSPELNTEAFF,-,TRBJ1-1,TRBV18,-
TGTGCCAGCAGCTTAGAAACCGGGACAGCCTACGAGCAGTACTTC,CASSLETGTAYEQYF,-,TRBJ2-7,TRBV7-7,TRBD1
TGTGCCTCCGGGCTAGCCTACTACGAGCAGTACTTC,CASGLAYYEQYF,-,TRBJ2-7,TRBV7-9,-
TGCGCCAGCAGCTTGCCGGTCTTGGATGAGCAGTTCTTC,CASSLPVLDEQFF,-,TRBJ2-1,TRBV5-1,-
-,CASSSSGGSIYEQFF,-,TRBJ2-1,TRBV28,-
TGTGCCAGCAGCCAACTCCTCGAGCAGTACTTC,CASSQLLEQYF,-,TRBJ2-7,TRBV11-2,-
TGTGCCAGCAGCCCGGACAGAACGAACACCGGGGAGCTGTTTTTT,CASSPDRTNTGELFF,-,TRBJ2-2,TRBV7-3,-
TGTGCCAGCAGCTTCTGGACTAGCGGGAGTTTCGAGCAGTACTTC,CASSFWTSGSFEQYF,-,TRBJ2-7,TRBV7-9,TRBD2
TGTGCCAGCAGTAAGGCCCCTCTCTACAATGAGCAGTTCTTC,CASSKAPLYNEQFF,many,TRBJ2-1,TRBV27,-
TGTGCCTGGATGAGCGGGAGCCCTTGGAATGAGCAGTTCTTC,CAWMSGSPWNEQFF,-,TRBJ2-1,TRBV30,TRBD2
TGTGCCAGTAGTATAGCGGGAGGGCGGGGCACCGGGGAGCTGTTTTTT,CASSIAGGRGTGELFF,once,TRBJ2-2,TRBV19,TRBD2
TGTGCCAGCAGTTTAAATCCTTGGACAGGGTGGGATGGCTACACCTTC,CASSLNPWTGWDGYTF,-,TRBJ1-2,TRBV28,TRBD1
TGTGCCACCAGCAGTCCGGCGGGAGGGTACAATGAGCAGTTCTTC,CATSSPAGGYNEQFF,-,TRBJ2-1,TRBV15,TRBD2
TGTGCCAGTAGTAAACCGGGACGGAACTCCTACAATGAGCAGTTCTTC,CASSKPGRNSYNEQFF,-,TRBJ2-1,TRBV19,-
TGTGCCAGCTCACCCGGGACTATTATTCGGCAGTTCTTC,CASSPGTIIRQFF,-,TRBJ2-1,TRBV18,TRBD2
TGTGCCAGCAGCGAGGGGTCAGTTGGAGAGCAGTACTTC,CASSEGSVGEQYF,-,TRBJ2-7,TRBV9,-
TGTGCCAGCGGGGCCAGGGGGCGCGATCCCTACGAGCAGTACTTC,CASGARGRDPYEQYF,-,TRBJ2-7,TRBV28,TRBD1
TGCGCCAGCAGCCGCACCGGACAGGGTCGTGGCTACACCTTC,CASSRTGQGRGYTF,-,TRBJ1-2,TRBV4-1,TRBD1
TGTGCCACCGCGGTCGGTGGTGACTATGGCTACACCTTC,CATAVGGDYGYTF,-,TRBJ1-2,TRBV15,-
TGTGCCAGCAGCTCCCGGACTAGCGGGAGGTACAATGAGCAGTTCTTC,CASSSRTSGRYNEQFF,once,TRBJ2-1,TRBV11-2,TRBD2
TGTGCCAGCAGTTTATCGATTGGCCCGGCGGGAGTCACTGAAGCTTTCTTT,CASSLSIGPAGVTEAFF,-,TRBJ1-1,TRBV27,-